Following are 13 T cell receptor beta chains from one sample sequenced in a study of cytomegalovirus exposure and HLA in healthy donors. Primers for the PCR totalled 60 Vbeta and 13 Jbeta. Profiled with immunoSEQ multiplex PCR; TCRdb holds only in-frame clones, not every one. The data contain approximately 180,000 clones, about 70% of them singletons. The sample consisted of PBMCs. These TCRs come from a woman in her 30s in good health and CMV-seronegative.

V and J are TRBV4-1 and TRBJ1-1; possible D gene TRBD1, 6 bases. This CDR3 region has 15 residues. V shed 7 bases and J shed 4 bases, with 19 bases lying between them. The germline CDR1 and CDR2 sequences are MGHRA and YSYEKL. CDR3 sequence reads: CASIKGTGGVTEAFF. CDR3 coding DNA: TGCGCCAGCATTAAAGGAACGGGGGGCGTCACTGAAGCTTTCTTT.

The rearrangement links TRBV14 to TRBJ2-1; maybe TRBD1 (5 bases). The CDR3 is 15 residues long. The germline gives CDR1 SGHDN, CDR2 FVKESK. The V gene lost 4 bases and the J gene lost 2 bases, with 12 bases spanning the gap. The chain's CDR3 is CASSRGSLPYNEQFF. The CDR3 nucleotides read TGTGCCAGCAGCCGGGGCAGTCTACCCTACAATGAGCAGTTCTTC.

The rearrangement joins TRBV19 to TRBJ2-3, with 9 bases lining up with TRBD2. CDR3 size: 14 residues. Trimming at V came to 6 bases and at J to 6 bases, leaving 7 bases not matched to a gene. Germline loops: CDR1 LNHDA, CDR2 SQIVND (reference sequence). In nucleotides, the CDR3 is TGTGCCAGTAGGGCCGCTAGCGGGGAGGATACGCAGTATTTT. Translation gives CASRAASGEDTQYF.

In DNA form, the CDR3 reads TGCGCCAGCACCCCGGGACAGGGGCTTCAGCCCCAGCATTTT. It is translated as CASTPGQGLQPQHF. This chain links TRBV10-2 with TRBJ1-5; 10 bases map to TRBD1. Trimming took 7 bases from V and 6 from J; bases not matched to a gene: 6. The germline gives CDR1 WSHSY, CDR2 SAAADI. This CDR3 region has 14 residues.

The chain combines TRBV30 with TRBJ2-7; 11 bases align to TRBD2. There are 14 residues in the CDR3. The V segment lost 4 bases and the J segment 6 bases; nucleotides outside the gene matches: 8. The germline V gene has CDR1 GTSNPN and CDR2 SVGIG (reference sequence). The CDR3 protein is CAWTSGSGGGEQYF. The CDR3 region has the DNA TGTGCCTGGACCAGTGGTAGCGGGGGGGGCGAGCAGTACTTC.

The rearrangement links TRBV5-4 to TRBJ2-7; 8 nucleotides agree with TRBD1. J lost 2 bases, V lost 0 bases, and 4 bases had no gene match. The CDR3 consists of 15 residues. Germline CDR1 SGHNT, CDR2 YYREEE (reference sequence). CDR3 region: CASSLVGQGPYEQYF. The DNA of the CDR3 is TGTGCCAGCAGCTTGGTTGGACAGGGCCCCTACGAGCAGTACTTC.

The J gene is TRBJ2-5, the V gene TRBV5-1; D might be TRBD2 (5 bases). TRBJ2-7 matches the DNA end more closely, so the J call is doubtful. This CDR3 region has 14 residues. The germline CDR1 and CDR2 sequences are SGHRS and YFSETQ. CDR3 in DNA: TGCGCCAGCAGCTTCACCCGGGGATCCTACGAGCAGTACTTC. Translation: CASSFTRGSYEQYF.

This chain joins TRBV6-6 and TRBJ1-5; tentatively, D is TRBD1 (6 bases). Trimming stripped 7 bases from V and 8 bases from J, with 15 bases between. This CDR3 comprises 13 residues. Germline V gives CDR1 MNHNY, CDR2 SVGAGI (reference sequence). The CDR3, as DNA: TGTGCCAGCACCCGCCTTAAGGGGGAGCCCCAGCATTTT. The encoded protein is CASTRLKGEPQHF.

CDR3 region: CASSYPGTRGNYGYTF. CDR3 DNA: TGTGCCAGCAGTTACCCCGGGACACGAGGAAATTATGGCTACACCTTC. V usage is TRBV6-6 and J usage is TRBJ1-2, with TRBD1 as a possible D gene (6 bases). CDR1 and CDR2 (germline): MNHNY, SVGAGI (reference sequence). V dropped 2 bases and J dropped 5 bases, with 18 bases sitting between them. CDR3 length: 16 residues.

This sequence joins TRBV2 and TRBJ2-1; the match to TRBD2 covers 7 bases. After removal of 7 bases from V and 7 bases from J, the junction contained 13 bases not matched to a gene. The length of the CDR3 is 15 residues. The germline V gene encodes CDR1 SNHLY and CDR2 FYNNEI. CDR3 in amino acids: CASTTGRVGGNEQFF. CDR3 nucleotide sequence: TGTGCCAGCACTACTGGACGGGTGGGGGGGAATGAGCAGTTCTTC. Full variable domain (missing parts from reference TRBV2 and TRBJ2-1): EPEVTQTPSHQVTQMGQEVILRCVPISNHLYFYWYRQILGQKVEFLVSFYNNEISEKSEIFDDQFSVERPDGSNFTLKIRSTKLEDSAMYFCASTTGRVGGNEQFFGPGTRLTVL.

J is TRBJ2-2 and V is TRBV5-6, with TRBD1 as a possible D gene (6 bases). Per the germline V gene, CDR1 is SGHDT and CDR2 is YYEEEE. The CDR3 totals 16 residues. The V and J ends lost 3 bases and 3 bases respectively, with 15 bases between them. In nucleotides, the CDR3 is TGTGCCAGCAGCTCTCAACAGGGATGGCACACCGGGGAGCTGTTTTTT. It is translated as CASSSQQGWHTGELFF.

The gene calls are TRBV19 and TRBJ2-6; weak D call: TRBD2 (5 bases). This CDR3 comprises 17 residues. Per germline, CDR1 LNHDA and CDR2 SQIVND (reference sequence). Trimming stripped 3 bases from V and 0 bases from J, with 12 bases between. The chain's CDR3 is CASSMGVGLSGANVLTF. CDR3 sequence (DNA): TGTGCCAGTAGTATGGGAGTGGGCCTCTCTGGGGCCAACGTCCTGACTTTC.

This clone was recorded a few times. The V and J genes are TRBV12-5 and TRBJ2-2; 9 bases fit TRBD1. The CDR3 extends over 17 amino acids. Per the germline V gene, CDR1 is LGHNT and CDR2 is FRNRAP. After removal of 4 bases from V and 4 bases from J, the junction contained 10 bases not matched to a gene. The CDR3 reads CASGSPPGQGTTGELFF. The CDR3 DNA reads TGTGCTAGTGGTTCACCACCGGGACAGGGCACCACCGGGGAGCTGTTTTTT.